One and the same sample provided the 30 T cell receptor beta chains below, sequenced in a study of blood T cell repertoires in COVID-19. Libraries were prepared by immunoSEQ multiplex PCR; TCRdb keeps only in-frame clonotypes and omits some of them. The sample includes about 150,000 clones, about 88% of them seen just once. Sequencing used peripheral blood. The receptors derive from a man aged 60 to 75 with COVID-19, enrolled during active disease.

The rearrangement joins TRBV5-5 to TRBJ2-7; the D gene is possibly TRBD2 (6 bases). V shed 4 bases and J shed 9 bases, with 17 bases lying between them. This CDR3 has 13 residues. Germline loops: CDR1 SGHKS, CDR2 YYEKEE (reference sequence). In DNA, the CDR3 is TGTGCCAGCAGCCGATGGGCCGCGGAGGGGCAGTACTTC. Protein: CASSRWAAEGQYF.

The V call is TRBV18, the J call TRBJ1-6, with D maybe TRBD1 (6 bases). Germline V gene lookup returns CDR1 KGHSH and CDR2 LQKENI. The CDR3 totals 16 residues. Trimming left V 1 base short and J 6 bases short, with 13 bases between. As DNA, the CDR3 is TGTGCCAGCTCACCACGGGCAGGGGATATTAATTCACCCCTCCACTTT. Amino acid sequence: CASSPRAGDINSPLHF. The entire variable domain, with the rest obtained from reference TRBV18 and TRBJ1-6, is as follows: NAGVMQNPRHLVRRRGQEARLRCSPMKGHSHVYWYRQLPEEGLKFMVYLQKENIIDESGMPKERFSAEFPKEGPSILRIQQVVRGDSAAYFCASSPRAGDINSPLHFGNGTRLTVT.

This sequence joins TRBV10-3 and TRBJ1-1; D is perhaps TRBD1 (5 bases). Trimming removed 6 bases from V and 0 bases from J, with 8 bases in between. CDR1 and CDR2 (germline): ENHRY, SYGVKD. This CDR3 is built from 13 residues. DNA for the CDR3: TGTGCCATCAGGGGGGGGGTGAACACTGAAGCTTTCTTT. This encodes CAIRGGVNTEAFF.

In this sample, this clone turned up once. This rearrangement joins TRBV7-9 to TRBJ2-2; TRBD1 matches at 8 bases. CDR3 length: 16 residues. After removal of 3 bases from V and 6 bases from J, the junction contained 9 bases not matched to a gene. Germline CDR1 is SEHNR and CDR2 is FQNEAQ (reference sequence). CDR3 DNA sequence: TGTGCCAGCAGCTTTAAATGGACAGGGATGGCCGGGGAGCTGTTTTTT. Amino acids: CASSFKWTGMAGELFF.

The CDR3 region is CASSQTGTGSGYTF. Written as DNA, the CDR3 is TGTGCCAGCAGCCAAACCGGGACAGGGAGTGGCTACACCTTC. The chain joins TRBV16 to TRBJ1-2; 9 bases match TRBD1. Germline assignment: CDR1 KGHSY and CDR2 FQNENV. V lost 2 bases and J lost 7; bases outside the gene matches: 5. CDR3 length: 14 residues.

CDR3 sequence: CASHPGTEIYYGYTF. CDR3 nucleotide sequence: TGTGCCAGTCATCCCGGGACAGAAATTTACTATGGCTACACCTTC. The chain uses TRBV19 and TRBJ1-2, with 7 bases fitting TRBD1. Germline V gene lookup returns CDR1 LNHDA and CDR2 SQIVND (reference sequence). CDR3 size: 15 residues. J gave up 3 bases and V 8 bases, and 12 bases lay outside the gene matches.

This clone was counted a single time. This CDR3 reads CASSPDRSGANVLTF. The DNA for the CDR3 is TGTGCCAGCTCACCAGACAGGTCTGGGGCCAACGTCCTGACTTTC. This chain uses TRBV18 with TRBJ2-6, with D tentatively TRBD1 (6 bases). Trimming shortened V by 2 bases and J by 1 base, and 6 bases separated the two germline ends. Germline values: CDR1 KGHSH, CDR2 LQKENI. There are 15 residues in the CDR3.

This clone was seen a few times. At one end, the junction sequence differs from germline, possibly due to a read error. CDR3: CASSEGTSGVSEQYF. CDR3 nucleotide sequence: TGTGCCAGCAGCGAAGGGACTAGCGGGGTCAGCGAGCAGTACTTC. The chain couples TRBV2 to TRBJ2-7, with 13 bases identical to TRBD2. This CDR3 is built from 15 residues. CDR1 is SNHLY and CDR2 is FYNNEI in the germline V gene.

The chain carries TRBV29-1 and TRBJ1-4, with D perhaps TRBD1 (6 bases). Germline CDR1 is SQVTM and CDR2 is ANQGSEA. This CDR3 comprises 14 residues. Trimming shortened V by 3 bases and J by 3 bases, and 11 bases separated the two germline ends. The CDR3 DNA sequence: TGCAGCGTTGATGCGGGGGCGTCTAATGAAAAACTGTTTTTT. It yields the protein CSVDAGASNEKLFF.

The rearrangement uses TRBV28 and TRBJ1-2; the match to TRBD1 covers 7 bases. The CDR3 spans 18 residues. V lost 5 bases, J lost 8 bases, and 23 bases stayed unmatched. Germline CDR1 reads MDHEN; CDR2 reads SYDVKM. CDR3 coding DNA: TGTGCCAGCAGTGGCCACGGGACAGAACGATCAACTATGCGAGGCTACACCTTC. This encodes CASSGHGTERSTMRGYTF.

The chain joins TRBV2 to TRBJ1-5; 7 nucleotides align to TRBD1. V trimming: 4 bases; J trimming: 7 bases; junction bases outside the gene matches: 4. Germline CDR1 is SNHLY and CDR2 is FYNNEI. This CDR3 has 13 residues. CDR3 loop: CASSGQGRQPQHF. The CDR3 nucleotides read TGTGCCAGCAGTGGACAGGGCAGGCAGCCCCAGCATTTT. The whole variable domain, filled in from reference TRBV2 and TRBJ1-5, reads EPEVTQTPSHQVTQMGQEVILRCVPISNHLYFYWYRQILGQKVEFLVSFYNNEISEKSEIFDDQFSVERPDGSNFTLKIRSTKLEDSAMYFCASSGQGRQPQHFGDGTRLSIL.

The chain employs TRBV6-4 and TRBJ1-2; no clear D gene. V dropped 0 bases and J dropped 4 bases, with 12 bases sitting between them. The CDR3 totals 15 residues. CDR1 and CDR2 (germline): MRHNA, SNTAGT. CDR3 in DNA: TGTGCCAGCAGTGACTCGTTTGGAGAGTTCTATGGCTACACCTTC. Protein: CASSDSFGEFYGYTF.

This chain connects TRBV18 to TRBJ1-2, with D unclear. Trimming pared 2 bases from V and 4 bases from J, leaving 17 bases between. The CDR3 is 16 amino acids. Germline CDR1 is KGHSH and CDR2 is LQKENI. The CDR3 region is CASSPLNGTVSYGYTF. Here the CDR3 DNA reads TGTGCCAGCTCACCATTAAACGGAACAGTTTCCTATGGCTACACCTTC.

This clone was detected only a few times. The chain recombines TRBV19 with TRBJ1-1; the match to TRBD1 covers 9 bases. Germline lookup yields CDR1 LNHDA and CDR2 SQIVND (reference sequence). The CDR3 covers 16 residues. V was clipped by 6 bases and J by 3 bases; unmatched bases: 11. The CDR3 sequence: CASSPGTGRVYTEAFF. CDR3 nucleotides: TGTGCCAGTAGCCCCGGGACAGGGAGAGTATACACTGAAGCTTTCTTT. The variable domain in full, completed from reference TRBV19 and TRBJ1-1, reads DGGITQSPKYLFRKEGQNVTLSCEQNLNHDAMYWYRQDPGQGLRLIYYSQIVNDFQKGDIAEGYSVSREKKESFPLTVTSAQKNPTAFYLCASSPGTGRVYTEAFFGQGTRLTVV.

The chain carries TRBV4-1 and TRBJ1-4, with TRBD1 identical over 7 bases. Germline V CDR1 and CDR2: MGHRA, YSYEKL. The CDR3 runs to 16 residues. Trimming removed 4 bases from V and 8 bases from J; junction bases left unmatched: 13. In nucleotides, the CDR3 is TGCGCCAGCAGCCGGTTTCACGACAGGGATGGAGAAAAACTGTTTTTT. Residues: CASSRFHDRDGEKLFF.

The chain has TRBV30 and TRBJ2-1; 12 bases agree with TRBD2. This CDR3 region has 16 residues. Per germline, CDR1 GTSNPN and CDR2 SVGIG (reference sequence). J gave up 4 bases and V 3 bases, and 7 bases lay outside the gene matches. In DNA form, the CDR3 reads TGTGCCTGGAGCGACGGACTAGCGGGACCGTACAATGAGCAGTTCTTC. Translation gives CAWSDGLAGPYNEQFF.

The chain is built from TRBV14 and TRBJ2-1; TRBD2 matches 16 bases. The ends lost 1 base at V and 8 bases at J; junction bases unmatched: 11. The CDR3 contains 19 residues. Germline CDR1 SGHDN, CDR2 FVKESK. CDR3 in amino acids: CASSQGLGTSGRARDEQFF. The CDR3 DNA follows: TGTGCCAGCAGCCAAGGCCTCGGGACTAGCGGGAGGGCCCGGGATGAGCAGTTCTTC.

V and J are TRBV27 and TRBJ1-5; D remains unclear. In germline, CDR1 is MNHEY, CDR2 SMNVEV (reference sequence). The CDR3 runs 13 residues. V dropped 3 bases and J dropped 6 bases, with 9 bases sitting between them. CDR3 nucleotides: TGTGCCAGCAGTTTGCGGGAGGGTCAGCCCCAGCATTTT. Translated, it gives CASSLREGQPQHF.

The chain recombines TRBV7-9 with TRBJ1-3, with D possibly being TRBD1 (5 bases). The CDR3 spans 15 residues. The germline gives CDR1 SEHNR, CDR2 FQNEAQ (reference sequence). Between the trimmed V and J ends, which lost 2 bases and 0 bases, there was a span of 8 bases. CDR3 sequence: CASSLQGNSGNTIYF. CDR3 nucleotide sequence: TGTGCCAGCAGCTTACAGGGAAACTCTGGAAACACCATATATTTT.

V gene TRBV27 combines with J gene TRBJ2-5; 8 nucleotides line up with TRBD1. The CDR3 has 15 residues. Germline values: CDR1 MNHEY, CDR2 SMNVEV (reference sequence). V lost 7 bases, J lost 4 bases, and 11 bases stayed unmatched. CDR3 region: CASTPGTGSIETQYF. DNA of the CDR3: TGTGCCAGCACCCCCGGGACAGGTTCGATAGAGACCCAGTACTTC.

This clone was seen once. J is TRBJ1-2 and V is TRBV7-2; the match to TRBD1 covers 7 bases. This CDR3 region has 15 residues. Germline V gene lookup returns CDR1 SGHTA and CDR2 FQGNSA. With 2 bases clipped from V and 6 bases from J, the junction kept 9 bases outside the gene matches. The chain's CDR3 is CASSLRGRVNDGYTF. DNA for the CDR3: TGTGCCAGCAGCTTAAGGGGGCGGGTGAATGATGGCTACACCTTC.

This chain connects TRBV11-1 to TRBJ2-7; 7 nucleotides match TRBD1. The germline gives CDR1 SGHAT, CDR2 FQDESV (reference sequence). V shed 3 bases, J shed 1 base, and the junction held 3 bases outside the gene matches. The CDR3 is made up of 14 amino acids. This CDR3 is CASSFWTGSYEQYF. The CDR3 DNA reads TGTGCCAGCAGCTTTTGGACAGGTTCCTACGAGCAGTACTTC. Variable domain in full (rest from reference TRBV11-1 and TRBJ2-7): EAEVAQSPRYKITEKSQAVAFWCDPISGHATLYWYRQILGQGPELLVQFQDESVVDDSQLPKDRFSAERLKGVDSTLKIQPAELGDSAMYLCASSFWTGSYEQYFGPGTRLTVT.

The chain has TRBV30 and TRBJ2-5; D perhaps matches TRBD2 (5 bases). CDR3 length: 15 residues. CDR1 and CDR2 (germline): GTSNPN, SVGIG (reference sequence). V shed 0 bases and J shed 4 bases, with 15 bases lying between them. The CDR3 reads CAWSVRSGGRETQYF. For the CDR3, the DNA is TGTGCCTGGAGTGTACGCAGTGGAGGTCGAGAGACCCAGTACTTC.

The chain links TRBV7-5 to TRBJ2-1; TRBD2, as called in the table, went unchecked against the DNA. TRBV7-5 is described as a pseudogene. The CDR3 is 16 amino acids. CDR3 DNA: TGTGCCAGAAGCTTATTGCGGGGGGAACCCTACAATGAGCAGTTCTTC. Translation gives CARSLLRGEPYNEQFF.

The sample holds a few counts of this clone. This rearrangement joins TRBV25-1 to TRBJ1-5; D is unclear. V lost 2 bases, J lost 2 bases, and 7 bases lay in between. Germline CDR1 is MGHDK and CDR2 is SYGVNS. The length of the CDR3 is 14 residues. This CDR3 reads CASSEVGGNQPQHF. Here the CDR3 DNA reads TGTGCCAGCAGTGAAGTCGGGGGCAATCAGCCCCAGCATTTT.

The chain joins TRBV2 to TRBJ1-5; 11 bases agree with TRBD1. Losses at the gene ends were 5 bases for V and 9 bases for J; bases not matched to a gene: 12. CDR1 and CDR2 from the germline V gene are SNHLY and FYNNEI. The CDR3 sequence is 16 residues long. This CDR3 is CASSSRGTGGTGPQHF. Here the CDR3 DNA reads TGTGCCAGCAGTAGTAGAGGGACAGGGGGTACCGGGCCCCAGCATTTT.

The CDR3 sequence: CASSLRQGAGAFF. DNA for the CDR3: TGTGCCAGCAGCCTACGACAGGGGGCTGGCGCTTTCTTT. J is TRBJ1-1 and V is TRBV3-1 (or the pseudogene TRBV3-2), with 10 bases matching TRBD1. The CDR3 contains 13 residues. The V segment lost 4 bases and the J segment 11 bases; nucleotides outside the gene matches: 7. Per germline, CDR1 LGHDT and CDR2 YNNKEL (reference sequence).

This sequence joins TRBV10-1 and TRBJ1-2; 9 bases map to TRBD1. CDR1 is WNHNN, CDR2 SYGVQD, per germline (reference sequence). This CDR3 contains 12 residues. V was pared by 5 bases and J by 14 bases, with 9 bases of the junction left unmatched. The CDR3 DNA follows: TGCGCCAGCAGTTTGGACAGGGGAGCCTGGACCTTC. Its protein product is CASSLDRGAWTF.

The chain combines TRBV7-3 with TRBJ2-5; a weak D match, TRBD2 (5 bases). V was cut by 3 bases and J by 5 bases, with 7 bases left in between. Germline CDR1 SGHTA, CDR2 FQGTGA. This CDR3 is 12 amino acids long. CDR3 DNA: TGTGCCAGCAGCTTTCCGGGGGAGACCCAGTACTTC. Translation gives CASSFPGETQYF.

The rearrangement links TRBV29-1 to TRBJ1-2; 11 bases agree with TRBD1. Losses at the gene ends were 3 bases for V and 1 base for J; bases not matched to a gene: 4. Per the germline V gene, CDR1 is SQVTM and CDR2 is ANQGSEA. The CDR3 contains 15 residues. CDR3 DNA sequence: TGCAGCGTTGAGGGACAGGGGGACCGTAACTATGGCTACACCTTC. Translation gives CSVEGQGDRNYGYTF.